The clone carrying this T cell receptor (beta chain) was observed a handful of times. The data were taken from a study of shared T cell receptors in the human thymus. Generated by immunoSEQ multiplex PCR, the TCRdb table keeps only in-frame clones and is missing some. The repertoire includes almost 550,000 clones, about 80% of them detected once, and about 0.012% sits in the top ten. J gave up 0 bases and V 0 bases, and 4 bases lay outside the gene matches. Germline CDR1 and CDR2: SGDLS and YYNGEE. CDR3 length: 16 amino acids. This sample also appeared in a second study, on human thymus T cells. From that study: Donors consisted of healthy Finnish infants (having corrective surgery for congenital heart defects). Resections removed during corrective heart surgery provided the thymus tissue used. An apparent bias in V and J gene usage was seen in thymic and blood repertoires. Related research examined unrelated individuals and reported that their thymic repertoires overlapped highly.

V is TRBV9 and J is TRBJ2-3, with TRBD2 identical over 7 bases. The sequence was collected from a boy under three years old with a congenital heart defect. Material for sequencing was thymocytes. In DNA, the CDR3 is TGTGCCAGCAGCGTAGTACTAGCGTCTAGCACAGATACGCAGTATTTT. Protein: CASSVVLASSTDTQYF.